The TCR beta chain under discussion was sequenced for a study of lymphopenia after photon versus proton radiotherapy. TCRdb's table, derived via immunoSEQ multiplex PCR, lists solely in-frame clones and lacks some. In the table there are roughly 25,000 clones, 85% of which are singletons. The CDR3 sequence is 13 residues long. The V and J ends lost 4 bases and 0 bases respectively, with 3 bases between them. CDR1 and CDR2 from the germline V gene are SNHLY and FYNNEI. The sample holds a few counts of this clone. This specimen consisted of peripheral blood, obtained from a patient treated with photon-based radiotherapy. The TCR sequence derives from a man aged 25 to 40 with gastric cancer. This chain links TRBV2 with TRBJ2-2, with no clear D. The CDR3 loop is CASSVSNTGELFF. CDR3 nucleotide sequence: TGTGCCAGCAGTGTCTCGAACACCGGGGAGCTGTTTTTT.